The 5 T cell receptor beta chains in this list originate from one sample, sequenced in a study of T cell responses to AZD1222 COVID-19 vaccine. The table came from immunoSEQ multiplex PCR; TCRdb's copy has only in-frame clones and leaves some out. The sample shows tens of thousands of clones, 80% of them seen only once. The sequencing here drew on peripheral blood, taken 28 days after the second AZD1222 dose. The receptor source for this set is an adult who received the AZD1222 COVID-19 vaccine.

The V gene is TRBV7-3, the J gene TRBJ1-6, with D tentatively TRBD1 (5 bases). Germline V gene sequence: CDR1 SGHTA, CDR2 FQGTGA. The V and J ends lost 8 bases and 7 bases respectively, with 9 bases between them. There are 12 residues in the CDR3. The DNA of the CDR3 is TGTGCCAGCCGGGGGTCCAATTCACCCCTCCACTTT. This sequence encodes CASRGSNSPLHF.

The sample holds a few counts of this clone. The chain employs TRBV5-1 and TRBJ2-7; 9 bases map to TRBD1. The CDR3 extends over 14 amino acids. Trimming cost V 0 bases and J 3 bases; bases outside gene matches: 1. Germline V gene data show CDR1 as SGHRS and CDR2 as YFSETQ. As DNA, the CDR3 is TGCGCCAGCAGCTTGGAGGGACAGGGCTACGAGCAGTACTTC. Amino acids: CASSLEGQGYEQYF. The full variable domain, with the rest looked up from reference TRBV5-1 and TRBJ2-7, is KAGVTQTPRYLIKTRGQQVTLSCSPISGHRSVSWYQQTPGQGLQFLFEYFSETQRNKGNFPGRFSGRQFSNSRSEMNVSTLELGDSALYLCASSLEGQGYEQYFGPGTRLTVT.

This sequence joins TRBV5-1 and TRBJ1-2; D is possibly TRBD1 (6 bases). Trimming took 4 bases from V and 5 from J, leaving 9 bases between them. This CDR3 comprises 12 residues. Germline CDR1 SGHRS, CDR2 YFSETQ. In DNA form, the CDR3 reads TGCGCCAGCAGCGGGGACATTTATGGCTACACCTTC. It yields the protein CASSGDIYGYTF.

The chain links TRBV9 to TRBJ1-2; 8 bases are a match to TRBD1. V trimming: 1 base; J trimming: 1 base; junction bases outside the gene matches: 6. This CDR3 region has 16 residues. In germline, CDR1 is SGDLS, CDR2 YYNGEE. CDR3 sequence: CASSVQGARDNYGYTF. In DNA form, the CDR3 reads TGTGCCAGCAGCGTACAGGGGGCTCGGGATAACTATGGCTACACCTTC.

The chain couples TRBV3-1 (or the pseudogene TRBV3-2) to TRBJ2-2, with 13 bases fitting TRBD2. The CDR3 has 18 residues. Looked up from germline, CDR1 is LGHDT and CDR2 is YNNKEL (reference sequence). Trimming took 3 bases from V and 1 from J; bases not matched to a gene: 5. The CDR3 spells CASSHWGLAGRNTGELFF. CDR3 nucleotides: TGTGCCAGCAGCCACTGGGGACTAGCGGGGAGGAACACCGGGGAGCTGTTTTTT.